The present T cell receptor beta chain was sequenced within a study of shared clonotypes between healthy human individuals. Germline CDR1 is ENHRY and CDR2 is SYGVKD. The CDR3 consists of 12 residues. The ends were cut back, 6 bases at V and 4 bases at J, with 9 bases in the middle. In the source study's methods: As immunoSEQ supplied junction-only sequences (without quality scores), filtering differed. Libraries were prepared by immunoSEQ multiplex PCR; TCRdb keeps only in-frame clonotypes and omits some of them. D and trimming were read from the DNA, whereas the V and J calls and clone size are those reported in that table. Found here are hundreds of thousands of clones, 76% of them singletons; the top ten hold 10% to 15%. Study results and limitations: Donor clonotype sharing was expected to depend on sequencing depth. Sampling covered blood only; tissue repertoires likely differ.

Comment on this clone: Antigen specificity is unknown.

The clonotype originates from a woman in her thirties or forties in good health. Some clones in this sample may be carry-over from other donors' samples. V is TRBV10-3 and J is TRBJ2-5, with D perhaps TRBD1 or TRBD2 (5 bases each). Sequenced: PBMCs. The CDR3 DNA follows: TGTGCCATCAGGGGAGACAGAGAGACCCAGTACTTC. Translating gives CAIRGDRETQYF.